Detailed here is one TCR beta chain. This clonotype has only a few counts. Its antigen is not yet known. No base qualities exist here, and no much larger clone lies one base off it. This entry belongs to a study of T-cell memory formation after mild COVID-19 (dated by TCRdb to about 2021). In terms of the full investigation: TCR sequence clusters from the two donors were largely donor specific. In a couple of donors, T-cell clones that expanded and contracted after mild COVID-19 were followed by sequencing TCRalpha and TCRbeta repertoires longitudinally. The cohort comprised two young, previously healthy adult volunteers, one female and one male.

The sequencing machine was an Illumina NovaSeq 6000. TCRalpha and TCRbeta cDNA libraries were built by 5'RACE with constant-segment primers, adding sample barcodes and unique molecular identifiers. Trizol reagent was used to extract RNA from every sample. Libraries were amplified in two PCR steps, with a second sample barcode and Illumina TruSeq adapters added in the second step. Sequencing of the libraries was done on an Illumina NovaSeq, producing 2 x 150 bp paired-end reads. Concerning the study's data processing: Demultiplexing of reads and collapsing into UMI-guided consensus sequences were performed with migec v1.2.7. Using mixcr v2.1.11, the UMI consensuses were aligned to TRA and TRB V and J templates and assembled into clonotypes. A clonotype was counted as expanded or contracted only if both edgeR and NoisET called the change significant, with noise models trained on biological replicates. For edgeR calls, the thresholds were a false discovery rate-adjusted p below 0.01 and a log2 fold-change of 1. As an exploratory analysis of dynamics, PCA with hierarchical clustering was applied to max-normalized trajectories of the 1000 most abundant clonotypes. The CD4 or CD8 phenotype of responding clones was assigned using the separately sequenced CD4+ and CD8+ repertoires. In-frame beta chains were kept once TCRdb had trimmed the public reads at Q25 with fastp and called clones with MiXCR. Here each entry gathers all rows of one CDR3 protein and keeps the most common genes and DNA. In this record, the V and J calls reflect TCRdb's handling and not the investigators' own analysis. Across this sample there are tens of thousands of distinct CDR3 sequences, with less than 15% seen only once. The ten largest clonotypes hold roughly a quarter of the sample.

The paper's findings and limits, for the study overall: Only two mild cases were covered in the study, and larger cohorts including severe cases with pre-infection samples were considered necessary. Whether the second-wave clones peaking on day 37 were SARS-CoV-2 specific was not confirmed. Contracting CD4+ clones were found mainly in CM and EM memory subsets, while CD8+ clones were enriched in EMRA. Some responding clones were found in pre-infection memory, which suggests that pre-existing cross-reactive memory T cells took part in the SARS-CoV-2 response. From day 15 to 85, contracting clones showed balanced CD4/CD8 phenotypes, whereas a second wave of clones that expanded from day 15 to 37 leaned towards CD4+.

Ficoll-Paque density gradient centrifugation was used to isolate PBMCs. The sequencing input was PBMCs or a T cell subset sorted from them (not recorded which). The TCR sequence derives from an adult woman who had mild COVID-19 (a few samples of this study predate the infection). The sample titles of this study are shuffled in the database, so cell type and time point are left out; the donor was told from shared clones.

The encoded CDR3 is CASGQIRLGPDTQYF. The sequenced DNA is TGTGCCAGCGGCCAAATCCGCTTGGGCCCAGATACGCAGTATTTT. Recombination connected TRBV7-6 to TRBJ2-3; confidence is insufficient to name the D gene. Trimming costs V 8 bases and J 4 bases, and their ends lie 19 bases apart. According to the germline V gene, CDR1 reads SGHVS and CDR2 reads FNYEAQ. The CDR3 spans 15 residues, from the cysteine through the phenylalanine. Of the read, only the CDR3 DNA is kept; its 45 bases are in frame from base 1.